This TCR beta chain comes out of a study of radiation and T cells in renal cell carcinoma. Treatment in this sample: 15 Gy SBRT to primary tumor, nephrectomy 4 weeks later. This clone occurred once. Germline CDR1 reads SGHRS; CDR2 reads YFSETQ. CDR3 length equals 13 residues. V dropped 6 bases and J dropped 12 bases, with 22 bases sitting between them. Clones were sequenced by immunoSEQ multiplex PCR, and TCRdb holds only the in-frame ones, with some missing. The sample lists some 20,000 clones; around 49% were seen once. Sequences were derived from tumor tissue, sampled from a patient whose treatment included radiotherapy and nephrectomy. The receptor comes from a woman aged 45-60 years with renal cell carcinoma. The chain carries TRBV5-1 and TRBJ2-7, with D perhaps TRBD2 (5 bases). The CDR3 sequence: CASNTGAGAYWYF. The CDR3 DNA reads TGCGCCAGCAACACCGGCGCGGGCGCCTACTGGTACTTC. The whole variable domain, remainder taken from reference TRBV5-1 and TRBJ2-7, is KAGVTQTPRYLIKTRGQQVTLSCSPISGHRSVSWYQQTPGQGLQFLFEYFSETQRNKGNFPGRFSGRQFSNSRSEMNVSTLELGDSALYLCASNTGAGAYWYFGPGTRLTVT.